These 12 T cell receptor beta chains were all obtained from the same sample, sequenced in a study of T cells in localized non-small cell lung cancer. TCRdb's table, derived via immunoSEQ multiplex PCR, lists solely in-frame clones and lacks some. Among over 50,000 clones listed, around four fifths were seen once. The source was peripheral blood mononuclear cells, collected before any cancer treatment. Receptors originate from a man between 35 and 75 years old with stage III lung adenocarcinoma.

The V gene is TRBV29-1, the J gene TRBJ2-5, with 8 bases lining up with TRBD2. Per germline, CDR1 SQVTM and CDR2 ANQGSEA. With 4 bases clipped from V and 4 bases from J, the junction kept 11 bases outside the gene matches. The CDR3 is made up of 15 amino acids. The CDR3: CSVGAQAGVGETQYF. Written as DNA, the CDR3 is TGCAGCGTTGGGGCCCAAGCGGGAGTCGGAGAGACCCAGTACTTC.

This CDR3 reads CASTPRAGVDNEQFF. Here the CDR3 DNA reads TGTGCCAGTACCCCTCGGGCGGGGGTGGACAATGAGCAGTTCTTC. The chain combines TRBV19 with TRBJ2-1, with TRBD2 matching 7 bases. Germline V CDR1 and CDR2: LNHDA, SQIVND (reference sequence). The CDR3 runs 15 residues. Trimming cost V 7 bases and J 5 bases; bases outside gene matches: 11.

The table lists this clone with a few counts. The DNA of the CDR3 is TGCGCCACCTATGGCTACACCTTC. This sequence encodes CATYGYTF. The rearrangement links TRBV10-1 to TRBJ1-2; D gene unclear. CDR3 length equals 8 residues. Germline V gene lookup returns CDR1 WNHNN and CDR2 SYGVQD (reference sequence). Between the trimmed V and J ends, which lost 10 bases and 4 bases, there was a span of 1 base.

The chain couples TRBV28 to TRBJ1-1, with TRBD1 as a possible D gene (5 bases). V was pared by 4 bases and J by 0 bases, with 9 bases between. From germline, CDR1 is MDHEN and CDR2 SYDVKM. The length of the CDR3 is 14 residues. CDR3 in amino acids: CASSSGFMNTEAFF. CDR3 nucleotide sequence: TGTGCCAGCAGTTCAGGGTTCATGAACACTGAAGCTTTCTTT.

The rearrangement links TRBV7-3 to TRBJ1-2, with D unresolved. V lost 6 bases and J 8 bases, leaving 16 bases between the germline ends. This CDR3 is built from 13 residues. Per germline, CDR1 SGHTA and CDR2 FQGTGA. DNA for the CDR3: TGTGCCAGCAGTCAAAGCGAAGGAAGGGGCTACACCTTC. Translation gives CASSQSEGRGYTF.

The CDR3 DNA reads TGCAGCGTTGATGGAGACGCCGGTTGGGAGACCCAGTACTTC. Translated: CSVDGDAGWETQYF. The chain combines TRBV29-1 with TRBJ2-5; D not resolved. The CDR3 extends over 14 amino acids. Germline CDR1 reads SQVTM; CDR2 reads ANQGSEA. V lost 3 bases and J 5 bases, leaving 16 bases between the germline ends.

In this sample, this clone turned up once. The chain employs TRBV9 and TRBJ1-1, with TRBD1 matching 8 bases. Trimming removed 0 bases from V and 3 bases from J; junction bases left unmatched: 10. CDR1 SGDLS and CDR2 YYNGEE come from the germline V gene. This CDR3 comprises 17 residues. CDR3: CASSVEAGRGHDTEAFF. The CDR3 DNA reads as TGTGCCAGCAGCGTAGAGGCCGGCAGGGGGCACGACACTGAAGCTTTCTTT.

DNA of the CDR3: TGTGCCAGCTCACCAACGACGATAAATGAAAAACTGTTTTTT. Translated: CASSPTTINEKLFF. The chain combines TRBV18 with TRBJ1-4, with no clear D. The CDR3 sequence is 14 residues long. Germline lookup yields CDR1 KGHSH and CDR2 LQKENI. V was cut by 2 bases and J by 5 bases, with 9 bases left in between. The whole variable domain, filled in from reference TRBV18 and TRBJ1-4, reads NAGVMQNPRHLVRRRGQEARLRCSPMKGHSHVYWYRQLPEEGLKFMVYLQKENIIDESGMPKERFSAEFPKEGPSILRIQQVVRGDSAAYFCASSPTTINEKLFFGSGTQLSVL.

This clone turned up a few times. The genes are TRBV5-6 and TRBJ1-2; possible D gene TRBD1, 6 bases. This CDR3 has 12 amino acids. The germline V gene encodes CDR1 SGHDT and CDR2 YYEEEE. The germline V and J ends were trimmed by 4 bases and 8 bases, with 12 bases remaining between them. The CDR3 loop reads CASSTGIHGYTF. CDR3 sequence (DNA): TGTGCCAGCAGCACAGGGATTCACGGCTACACCTTC.

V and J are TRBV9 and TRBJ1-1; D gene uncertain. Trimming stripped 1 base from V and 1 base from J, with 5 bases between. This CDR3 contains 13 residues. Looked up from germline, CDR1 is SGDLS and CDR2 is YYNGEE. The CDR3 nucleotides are TGTGCCAGCAGCGTATTGGGGAACACTGAAGCTTTCTTT. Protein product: CASSVLGNTEAFF.

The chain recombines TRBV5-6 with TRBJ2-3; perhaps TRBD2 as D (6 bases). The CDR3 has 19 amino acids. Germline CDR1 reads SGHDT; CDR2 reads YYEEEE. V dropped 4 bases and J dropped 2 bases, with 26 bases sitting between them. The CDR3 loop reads CASSLHWRPGGGYTDTQYF. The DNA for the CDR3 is TGTGCCAGCAGCCTACATTGGCGACCGGGTGGGGGGTACACAGATACGCAGTATTTT.

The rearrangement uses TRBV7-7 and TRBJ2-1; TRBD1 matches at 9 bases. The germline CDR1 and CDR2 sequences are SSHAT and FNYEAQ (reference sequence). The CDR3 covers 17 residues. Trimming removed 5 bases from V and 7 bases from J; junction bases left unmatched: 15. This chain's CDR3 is CASSPNAGQGTGNEQFF. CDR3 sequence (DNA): TGTGCCAGCAGCCCGAACGCGGGACAGGGTACGGGGAATGAGCAGTTCTTC.